This TCR beta chain is from a study of blood T cell repertoires in COVID-19 (dated by TCRdb to 2018 to 2020). In terms of the full investigation: The collaborator samples originated in the United States, Italy and Spain and spanned the acute and convalescent phases of COVID-19. The prospective study material was composed of cDNA or gDNA derived from T cells, B-cell-depleted T cells, or PBMCs. Deeply sampled blood TCRbeta repertoires from subjects exposed to, actively infected with, or recovered from COVID-19 were included in the dataset. Sample metadata almost always included a de-identified subject ID, COVID-19 status, age in years and sex. Where available, HLA class I and class II types were obtained from metadata supplied by the sample provider rather than from assay-based typing. A freely available public database, intended as a resource for researchers studying the immune response to SARS-CoV-2, is where the repertoires were released. Samples came from the ongoing ImmuneRACE study (first 160 participants) plus 1,254 subjects from 6 global collaborators. General findings and caveats noted by the study authors: The quantity of clinical and demographic metadata differed by source and by participant and was supplied without curation.

A remark on this clone: Its antigen is not yet known. The input lacks base qualities; no much larger clone sits a single base away.

CDR1 and CDR2 are read off the germline V gene as KGHSH and LQKENI. The V end gives up 2 bases and the J end 7 bases, leaving 7 bases in the junction not matched to a gene. The CDR3 measures 16 amino acids from cysteine to phenylalanine. Solely the CDR3 DNA is kept, with 48 bases framed from the first base. A second Seattle source provided samples from volunteer blood donors who had recovered from COVID-19. The collaborating institutions used their own protocols to collect whole blood in K2EDTA tubes. Collaborator samples were shipped for TCRbeta analysis as frozen whole blood, isolated PBMCs, or DNA extracted from either sample type. The immunoSEQ Assay, a bias-controlled multiplex PCR, was used to amplify TCRbeta CDR3 regions from genomic DNA. As for the authors' bioinformatics: The number of nucleated cells in each sample was estimated from the amplification of reference gene primers within the assay. To quantify the absolute abundance of each unique TCRbeta CDR3 rearrangement, sequence reads were collapsed and filtered. For each sample, productive Simpson clonality was calculated as the square root of Simpson's diversity index across productive rearrangements. TCRdb holds this immuneACCESS table with in-frame rearrangements only. Some clones are missing; in checked studies, unresolved V genes explain under half, and the rest has no known cause. V, J and clone size are taken as reported in that table, and D and trimming were inferred from the DNA itself. The sample includes some 140,000 clones, with approximately 80% observed a single time. The ten biggest clones cover about a tenth of the sample.

Sequencing was carried out using peripheral blood. Recombination linked TRBV18 to TRBJ1-5, with TRBD1 identical over 11 junction bases. This TCR was recovered from a man in his sixties who had recovered from COVID-19. Read as DNA, the sequence is TGTGCCAGCTCACCAGGCACGGGGACAGGGGGACAGCCCCAGCATTTT. Its amino acids are CASSPGTGTGGQPQHF. With the portions outside the CDR3 filled from the reference TRBV18 and TRBJ1-5 genes, the complete variable region becomes NAGVMQNPRHLVRRRGQEARLRCSPMKGHSHVYWYRQLPEEGLKFMVYLQKENIIDESGMPKERFSAEFPKEGPSILRIQQVVRGDSAAYFCASSPGTGTGGQPQHFGDGTRLSIL.